These T cell receptor beta chains were read from a single sample in a study of cytomegalovirus exposure and HLA in healthy donors. The assay was immunoSEQ multiplex PCR, and TCRdb's table has in-frame clones only and misses some. The sample has about 110,000 clones; about 70% are singletons. Sequenced input: PBMCs. These receptors were taken from a woman aged 25 to 45 in good health and CMV-seronegative. Each CDR3 is given with its conserved first and last residue. The order of the fields is V gene, J gene, D gene, clone size, CDR3 DNA, CDR3 protein. A D gene is named only where the DNA matches it firmly. Part of the rows lack a size; the others show once, few, many or a class for expanded clones.

V gene: TRBV18
J gene: TRBJ2-7
D gene: TRBD2
clone size: NA
CDR3 DNA: TGTGCCAGCTCACCAGCGTACGGGGGGACTCCTGTCGAGCAGTACTTC
CDR3 protein: CASSPAYGGTPVEQYF

V gene: TRBV7-8
J gene: TRBJ2-2
D gene: TRBD1
clone size: NA
CDR3 DNA: TGTGCCAGCAGCCCCCCGGACAGGGGATCAAACACCGGGGAGCTGTTTTTT
CDR3 protein: CASSPPDRGSNTGELFF

V gene: TRBV19
J gene: TRBJ1-4
D gene: TRBD1
clone size: NA
CDR3 DNA: TGTGCCAGTAAGACCCGGGACAGGGAGTCAACTAATGAAAAACTGTTTTTT
CDR3 protein: CASKTRDRESTNEKLFF

V gene: TRBV27
J gene: TRBJ1-5
D gene: NA
clone size: NA
CDR3 DNA: TGTGCCAGCAGTTCCTTACCTCAGGCAACGAATCAGCCCCAGCATTTT
CDR3 protein: CASSSLPQATNQPQHF

V gene: TRBV7-9
J gene: TRBJ2-1
D gene: NA
clone size: once
CDR3 DNA: TGTGCCAGCAGCTTAGGAGATGAGCAGTTCTTC
CDR3 protein: CASSLGDEQFF

V gene: TRBV6-6
J gene: TRBJ1-3
D gene: NA
clone size: few
CDR3 DNA: TGTGCCAGCAGTTACAGCGGAGAAGGAAACACCATATATTTT
CDR3 protein: CASSYSGEGNTIYF

V gene: TRBV28
J gene: TRBJ2-6
D gene: NA
clone size: NA
CDR3 DNA: TGTGCCAGCAGTTTATCTTACAGGACGGGGGCCAACGTCCTGACTTTC
CDR3 protein: CASSLSYRTGANVLTF

V gene: TRBV6-5
J gene: TRBJ1-2
D gene: TRBD1
clone size: NA
CDR3 DNA: TGTGCCAGCAGGCGGACAGGGTTGAATGGTGGCTACACCTTC
CDR3 protein: CASRRTGLNGGYTF

V gene: TRBV6-5
J gene: TRBJ2-6
D gene: NA
clone size: NA
CDR3 DNA: TGTGCCAGCAGGAAGCAGGGTGGCGGGGCCAACGTCCTGACTTTC
CDR3 protein: CASRKQGGGANVLTF

V gene: TRBV7-9
J gene: TRBJ2-3
D gene: TRBD1
clone size: NA
CDR3 DNA: TGTGCCAGCAGCTTGGACAGGGCTATTAGCACAGATACGCAGTATTTT
CDR3 protein: CASSLDRAISTDTQYF

V gene: TRBV6-5
J gene: TRBJ1-3
D gene: NA
clone size: NA
CDR3 DNA: TGTGCCAGCAGTTACGGCCACTCTGGAAACACCATATATTTT
CDR3 protein: CASSYGHSGNTIYF

V gene: TRBV7-9
J gene: TRBJ1-2
D gene: TRBD1
clone size: NA
CDR3 DNA: TGTGCCAGCAGCGCCAAGACAGGGTACAATGGCTACACCTTC
CDR3 protein: CASSAKTGYNGYTF

V gene: TRBV6-5
J gene: TRBJ1-6
D gene: NA
clone size: NA
CDR3 DNA: TGTGCCAGCAGTTACTCCTTTGGCCCCCTCCACTTT
CDR3 protein: CASSYSFGPLHF

V gene: TRBV10-3
J gene: TRBJ1-1
D gene: TRBD1
clone size: few
CDR3 DNA: TGTGCCATCAACACGGACAGGGACACTGAAGCTTTCTTT
CDR3 protein: CAINTDRDTEAFF

V gene: TRBV28
J gene: TRBJ2-5
D gene: NA
clone size: NA
CDR3 DNA: TGTGCCAGCAGGGCAGCGTACCAAGAGACCCAGTACTTC
CDR3 protein: CASRAAYQETQYF

V gene: TRBV7-8
J gene: TRBJ1-2
D gene: NA
clone size: once
CDR3 DNA: TGTGCCAGCAGCCCATGGGCGCAGTACTATGGCTACACCTTC
CDR3 protein: CASSPWAQYYGYTF

V gene: TRBV19
J gene: TRBJ2-2
D gene: NA
clone size: NA
CDR3 DNA: TGTGCCAGTCGGCCTCATGGGGGAGGTGCCGACACCGGGGAGCTGTTTTTT
CDR3 protein: CASRPHGGGADTGELFF

V gene: TRBV29-1
J gene: TRBJ2-5
D gene: NA
clone size: few
CDR3 DNA: TGCAGCGTTGGTATCCAGTTACAAGAGACCCAGTACTTC
CDR3 protein: CSVGIQLQETQYF

V gene: TRBV5-4
J gene: TRBJ1-2
D gene: NA
clone size: NA
CDR3 DNA: TGTGCCAGCAGCTTGGACACCTCCTATGGCTACACCTTC
CDR3 protein: CASSLDTSYGYTF

V gene: TRBV25-1
J gene: TRBJ2-1
D gene: TRBD1
clone size: NA
CDR3 DNA: TGTGCCAGCAGCCCTCCAGTGGGACAGGGGGCTGACAATGAGCAGTTCTTC
CDR3 protein: CASSPPVGQGADNEQFF

V gene: TRBV18
J gene: TRBJ1-6
D gene: TRBD1
clone size: once
CDR3 DNA: TGTGCCAGCTCTCAGAGACAGGGGGGAGAGAATTCACCCCTCCACTTT
CDR3 protein: CASSQRQGGENSPLHF

V gene: TRBV7-9
J gene: TRBJ2-3
D gene: TRBD2
clone size: NA
CDR3 DNA: TGTGCCAGCAGCTTGGGTATAGCGGGACTCACAGATACGCAGTATTTT
CDR3 protein: CASSLGIAGLTDTQYF

V gene: TRBV6-1
J gene: TRBJ2-3
D gene: TRBD1
clone size: few
CDR3 DNA: TGTGCCAGCAGTGAAAGGGCCCGACAGGGGGGGTCAGATACGCAGTATTTT
CDR3 protein: CASSERARQGGSDTQYF

V gene: TRBV11-2
J gene: TRBJ1-2
D gene: NA
clone size: NA
CDR3 DNA: TGTGCCAGCAGCTTAGAAGGGAGGGGCTACACCTTC
CDR3 protein: CASSLEGRGYTF

V gene: TRBV7-2
J gene: TRBJ2-5
D gene: TRBD2
clone size: few
CDR3 DNA: TGTGCCAGCAGCTTATCTGCGGGAGCGGGCCAAGAGACCCAGTACTTC
CDR3 protein: CASSLSAGAGQETQYF

V gene: TRBV18
J gene: TRBJ1-5
D gene: NA
clone size: NA
CDR3 DNA: TGTGCCAGCTCACCAAATGTCGGGCCCCAGCATTTT
CDR3 protein: CASSPNVGPQHF

V gene: TRBV23-1
J gene: TRBJ2-7
D gene: TRBD2
clone size: NA
CDR3 DNA: TGCGCCAGCAGTCGCCGTCTAGCGGGAGGGCCCAACGAGCAGTACTTC
CDR3 protein: CASSRRLAGGPNEQYF

V gene: TRBV6-5
J gene: TRBJ2-3
D gene: NA
clone size: NA
CDR3 DNA: TGTGCCAGCAGTTACTCAGGGGTCGGTGGCACAGATACGCAGTATTTT
CDR3 protein: CASSYSGVGGTDTQYF

V gene: TRBV5-1
J gene: TRBJ1-1
D gene: NA
clone size: NA
CDR3 DNA: TGCGCCAGCAGCTTGGATCGGGGCACTGAAGCTTTCTTT
CDR3 protein: CASSLDRGTEAFF

V gene: TRBV11-3
J gene: TRBJ1-6
D gene: NA
clone size: NA
CDR3 DNA: TGTGCCAGCAGCTTAGCCGGAGATTCACCCCTCCACTTT
CDR3 protein: CASSLAGDSPLHF

V gene: TRBV5-6
J gene: TRBJ2-2
D gene: NA
clone size: NA
CDR3 DNA: TGTGCCAGCAGCTTTGGGCGGGGAGACACCGGGGAGCTGTTTTTT
CDR3 protein: CASSFGRGDTGELFF

V gene: TRBV20-1
J gene: TRBJ2-7
D gene: NA
clone size: NA
CDR3 DNA: TGCAGTACAGGGCTCTACGAGCAGTACTTC
CDR3 protein: CSTGLYEQYF

V gene: TRBV30
J gene: TRBJ2-7
D gene: NA
clone size: NA
CDR3 DNA: TGTGCCTGGAGTGAGGGGGTCGCAGGGGTGGGCGAGCAGTACTTC
CDR3 protein: CAWSEGVAGVGEQYF

V gene: TRBV4-2
J gene: TRBJ1-1
D gene: TRBD1
clone size: NA
CDR3 DNA: TGTGCCAGCAGCGACAGAGGGACAGGGGGCACTGAAGCTTTCTTT
CDR3 protein: CASSDRGTGGTEAFF